The TCR beta chain under discussion was sequenced for a study of T-cell memory formation after mild COVID-19. Whole-study results and caveats: Several responding clones turned up in pre-infection memory, indicating that cross-reactive memory may have taken part. CM and EM subsets held most contracting CD4+ clones; EMRA held CD8+ ones.

This CDR3 is built from 16 residues. Germline CDR1 and CDR2: MNHNY and SVGAGI (reference sequence). V was trimmed by 0 bases and J by 2 bases, leaving 8 bases between them. As to this clonotype: What it recognizes is unknown.

UMIs and sample barcodes were carried by the TCR alpha and TCR beta cDNA libraries that 5'RACE produced using constant-segment primers. TCRdb independently ran MiXCR on the 5' RACE reads; one entry per CDR3 protein. The table includes some 40,000 distinct CDR3 sequences, under 7.5% detected once. The gene calls are TRBV6-6 and TRBJ2-6; no definite D call. Sequencing was performed on PBMCs or a T cell subset sorted from them (not recorded which). This clonotype originated in a man younger than 35 who had mild COVID-19 (a few samples of this study predate the infection). Cell type and time point are not known. In DNA form, the CDR3 reads TGTGCCAGCAGTTACTCGTGGGAAGCTGGGGCCAACGTCCTGACTTTC. It encodes CASSYSWEAGANVLTF.